Listed below are T cell receptor beta chains from one sample, sequenced in a study of blood T cell repertoires in COVID-19. Repertoires were generated with immunoSEQ multiplex PCR, while TCRdb's copy carries only in-frame clones and drops some. The table lists about 12,000 clones, 82% of them singletons. Sequenced material: peripheral blood. The receptors here all came from a human donor in a cohort sampled during active COVID-19. Both conserved end residues are part of each CDR3. The D gene is left open where the match is weak. Size values are once, few and many counts, or a class for expanded clones, and some rows have none.

D gene: TRBD2; clone size: .; J gene: TRBJ2-1; V gene: TRBV7-3; CDR3 DNA: TGTGCCAGCAGCTCTAGCGGGGGCCTCTACAATGAGCAGTTCTTC; CDR3 protein: CASSSSGGLYNEQFF
D gene: TRBD2; clone size: .; J gene: TRBJ2-5; V gene: TRBV5-1; CDR3 DNA: TGCGCCAGCAGCTTTATAGCGGGGGGGTCATTTAGAGAGACCCAGTACTTC; CDR3 protein: CASSFIAGGSFRETQYF
D gene: .; clone size: .; J gene: TRBJ1-2; V gene: TRBV6-5; CDR3 DNA: TGTGCCAGCCGGATGAGGCGGGGAGCTAACTATGGCTACACCTTC; CDR3 protein: CASRMRRGANYGYTF
D gene: TRBD1; clone size: .; J gene: TRBJ2-1; V gene: TRBV7-9; CDR3 DNA: TGTGCCAGCAGCTTTGGACAGGGGCAATGGGATGAGCAGTTCTTC; CDR3 protein: CASSFGQGQWDEQFF
D gene: .; clone size: .; J gene: TRBJ1-6; V gene: TRBV5-6; CDR3 DNA: TGTGCCAGCAGCTGGGGGACACCAGATTCACCCCTCCACTTT; CDR3 protein: CASSWGTPDSPLHF
D gene: TRBD1; clone size: .; J gene: TRBJ1-4; V gene: TRBV2; CDR3 DNA: TGTGCCAGCGACGGACAGGGGGACAGACTGGAAAAACTGTTTTTT; CDR3 protein: CASDGQGDRLEKLFF
D gene: TRBD2; clone size: once; J gene: TRBJ2-1; V gene: TRBV4-1; CDR3 DNA: TGCGCCAGCAGCTCCGGGACTAATCACAATGAGCAGTTCTTC; CDR3 protein: CASSSGTNHNEQFF
D gene: .; clone size: .; J gene: TRBJ1-6; V gene: TRBV30; CDR3 DNA: TGTGCCTGGAAGCTTCGCGGTACGAATTCACCCCTCCACTTT; CDR3 protein: CAWKLRGTNSPLHF
D gene: TRBD2; clone size: .; J gene: TRBJ2-5; V gene: TRBV11-2; CDR3 DNA: TGTGCCAGCACTGGAGAAGCGGGGGTGCCCCAAGAGACCCAGTACTTC; CDR3 protein: CASTGEAGVPQETQYF
D gene: TRBD1; clone size: .; J gene: TRBJ1-2; V gene: TRBV7-2; CDR3 DNA: TGTGCCAGCAGCCAGGGACAGGGGCTGAGCTACACCTTC; CDR3 protein: CASSQGQGLSYTF
D gene: .; clone size: .; J gene: TRBJ2-7; V gene: TRBV6-6; CDR3 DNA: TGTGCCAGCAGTTCTCATGACCGGGATCCCTACGAGCAGTACTTC; CDR3 protein: CASSSHDRDPYEQYF
D gene: .; clone size: .; J gene: TRBJ1-1; V gene: TRBV9; CDR3 DNA: TGTGCCAGCAGCCCCCGGACAGTTGGGGGAGTAGCTGAAGCTTTCTTT; CDR3 protein: CASSPRTVGGVAEAFF
D gene: .; clone size: .; J gene: TRBJ1-1; V gene: TRBV6-2/TRBV6-3; CDR3 DNA: TGTGCCAGCAGCCCCAGGCCGCGATTTTACATGAACACTGAAGCTTTCTTT; CDR3 protein: CASSPRPRFYMNTEAFF
D gene: TRBD2; clone size: .; J gene: TRBJ2-5; V gene: TRBV6-5; CDR3 DNA: TGTGCCACCATAGCGGGAGGGACCCAGTACTTC; CDR3 protein: CATIAGGTQYF
D gene: .; clone size: .; J gene: TRBJ1-1; V gene: TRBV28; CDR3 DNA: TGTGCCAGCAGTTATGGGCTAAGGAGGGAACCTGAAGCTTTCTTT; CDR3 protein: CASSYGLRREPEAFF
D gene: .; clone size: .; J gene: TRBJ2-7; V gene: TRBV5-1; CDR3 DNA: TGCGCCAGCAGCCACAACGGGGACGAGCAGTACTTC; CDR3 protein: CASSHNGDEQYF
D gene: TRBD1; clone size: .; J gene: TRBJ2-7; V gene: TRBV6-5; CDR3 DNA: TGTGCCAGCAGTCCCGACAGGGTCCAGAACGAGCAGTACTTC; CDR3 protein: CASSPDRVQNEQYF
D gene: TRBD1; clone size: few; J gene: TRBJ1-4; V gene: TRBV19; CDR3 DNA: TGTGCCAGTACTGGACAGGGCAGACTGTTTTTT; CDR3 protein: CASTGQGRLFF
D gene: TRBD1; clone size: .; J gene: TRBJ1-2; V gene: TRBV6-6; CDR3 DNA: TGTGCCAGCACCGCCCTCGGACAGGCAATCTATGGCTACACCTTC; CDR3 protein: CASTALGQAIYGYTF
D gene: .; clone size: .; J gene: TRBJ1-1; V gene: TRBV14; CDR3 DNA: TGTGCCAGCAGCCTTTTGGGCGTTAACACTGAAGCTTTCTTT; CDR3 protein: CASSLLGVNTEAFF
D gene: .; clone size: .; J gene: TRBJ2-1; V gene: TRBV7-2; CDR3 DNA: TGTGCCAGCAGCTCGGACAGCTACTACAATGAGCAGTTCTTC; CDR3 protein: CASSSDSYYNEQFF
D gene: TRBD1; clone size: .; J gene: TRBJ2-7; V gene: TRBV7-6; CDR3 DNA: TGTGCCAGCAGCACCCGGGACAGCTACGAGCAGTACTTC; CDR3 protein: CASSTRDSYEQYF
D gene: .; clone size: few; J gene: TRBJ1-6; V gene: TRBV18; CDR3 DNA: TGTGCCAGCTCACTGGCCATTAATTCACCCCTCCACTTT; CDR3 protein: CASSLAINSPLHF
D gene: TRBD2; clone size: once; J gene: TRBJ2-2; V gene: TRBV5-4; CDR3 DNA: TGTGCCAGCAGCTTGGCCCAACTAGCGGGGGGAGACGGGGAGCTGTTTTTT; CDR3 protein: CASSLAQLAGGDGELFF
D gene: TRBD1; clone size: .; J gene: TRBJ1-2; V gene: TRBV5-4; CDR3 DNA: TGTGCCAGCAGCTTGGGGGGACAGGGGGCTAACTATGGCTACACCTTC; CDR3 protein: CASSLGGQGANYGYTF
D gene: .; clone size: .; J gene: TRBJ1-6; V gene: TRBV6-1; CDR3 DNA: TGTGCCAGCAGTGAATTAGTGCAGGTCGATAATTCACCCCTCCACTTT; CDR3 protein: CASSELVQVDNSPLHF
D gene: .; clone size: .; J gene: TRBJ1-3; V gene: TRBV5-1; CDR3 DNA: TGCGCCAGCAGCTTGGCCGATTGGGAGAGGGATCCCATATATTTT; CDR3 protein: CASSLADWERDPIYF
D gene: TRBD1; clone size: few; J gene: TRBJ2-7; V gene: TRBV6-6; CDR3 DNA: TGTGCCAGCAGTCCCGGGACAGGGAACGAGCAGTACTTC; CDR3 protein: CASSPGTGNEQYF
D gene: TRBD1; clone size: .; J gene: TRBJ1-2; V gene: TRBV9; CDR3 DNA: TGTGCCAGCAGCGTAAGATTGGACAGGGGGGATGGCTACACCTTC; CDR3 protein: CASSVRLDRGDGYTF
D gene: TRBD1; clone size: .; J gene: TRBJ1-4; V gene: TRBV2; CDR3 DNA: TGTGCCAGCAGCGAGGGACAGGGGGCATCGACTAATGAAAAACTGTTTTTT; CDR3 protein: CASSEGQGASTNEKLFF
D gene: TRBD1; clone size: .; J gene: TRBJ1-5; V gene: TRBV7-8; CDR3 DNA: TGTGCCAGCAGCTCGACAGGGATGGGAAAGCCCCAGCATTTT; CDR3 protein: CASSSTGMGKPQHF
D gene: .; clone size: .; J gene: TRBJ2-7; V gene: TRBV10-3; CDR3 DNA: TGTGCCATCAGCCTCTCGGGAGTTTACGAGCAGTACTTC; CDR3 protein: CAISLSGVYEQYF
D gene: .; clone size: once; J gene: TRBJ2-1; V gene: TRBV7-9; CDR3 DNA: TGTGCCAGCAGTCCGCGGAGTAATGAGCAGTTCTTC; CDR3 protein: CASSPRSNEQFF
D gene: TRBD1; clone size: once; J gene: TRBJ2-2; V gene: TRBV11-1; CDR3 DNA: TGTGCCAGCAGCACCCGTAGGGACAGGGTTTTCGGGGAGCTGTTTTTT; CDR3 protein: CASSTRRDRVFGELFF
D gene: TRBD1; clone size: .; J gene: TRBJ1-4; V gene: TRBV2; CDR3 DNA: TGTGCCAGCAGGATGAACAGGGGGCGGGGTGAAAAACTGTTTTTT; CDR3 protein: CASRMNRGRGEKLFF
D gene: TRBD1; clone size: .; J gene: TRBJ2-3; V gene: TRBV18; CDR3 DNA: TGTGCCAGCTCACACTCTCAGGGGGGCACAGATACGCAGTATTTT; CDR3 protein: CASSHSQGGTDTQYF
D gene: .; clone size: .; J gene: TRBJ1-3; V gene: TRBV18; CDR3 DNA: TGTGCCAGCTCGCGGCGGGCGGGGACCGGAAACACCATATATTTT; CDR3 protein: CASSRRAGTGNTIYF
D gene: TRBD2; clone size: .; J gene: TRBJ2-1; V gene: TRBV7-3; CDR3 DNA: TGTGCCAGCAGCTCAACTAGCGGGGGCTACAATGAGCAGTTCTTC; CDR3 protein: CASSSTSGGYNEQFF
D gene: TRBD1; clone size: .; J gene: TRBJ2-7; V gene: TRBV5-6; CDR3 DNA: TGTGCCAGCAGTTATGACAGGGGGCCGTCCTACGAGCAGTACTTC; CDR3 protein: CASSYDRGPSYEQYF
D gene: TRBD1; clone size: few; J gene: TRBJ1-6; V gene: TRBV4-1; CDR3 DNA: TGCGCCAGCAGCCAAGATGGGACAGGGCTCCTCAGTCGGCGGCACTTT; CDR3 protein: CASSQDGTGLLSRRHF
D gene: TRBD1; clone size: once; J gene: TRBJ1-2; V gene: TRBV5-5; CDR3 DNA: TGTGCCAGCAGATTATTCGGGACAGGGGGAGTAGGTGTTGGCTACACCTTC; CDR3 protein: CASRLFGTGGVGVGYTF
D gene: .; clone size: .; J gene: TRBJ2-1; V gene: TRBV7-2; CDR3 DNA: TGTGCCAGCAGCTTAGGACTAGCCTACAATGAGCAGTTCTTC; CDR3 protein: CASSLGLAYNEQFF
D gene: .; clone size: .; J gene: TRBJ1-1; V gene: TRBV7-2; CDR3 DNA: TGTGCCAGCAGCTCGACCCTCAGGATGAACACTGAAGCTTTCTTT; CDR3 protein: CASSSTLRMNTEAFF
D gene: TRBD2; clone size: .; J gene: TRBJ2-3; V gene: TRBV5-1; CDR3 DNA: TGCGCCAGCAGCCCAACTAGCGGGGCCTACACAGATACGCAGTATTTT; CDR3 protein: CASSPTSGAYTDTQYF
D gene: TRBD1; clone size: .; J gene: TRBJ1-4; V gene: TRBV27; CDR3 DNA: TGTGCCAGCAGTGGATGGGACAGGATAAATGAAAAACTGTTTTTT; CDR3 protein: CASSGWDRINEKLFF
D gene: TRBD2; clone size: once; J gene: TRBJ2-3; V gene: TRBV7-9; CDR3 DNA: TGTGCCAGCAGTCCGGAGCGGGGGAGGACAGATACGCAGTATTTT; CDR3 protein: CASSPERGRTDTQYF
D gene: TRBD1; clone size: .; J gene: TRBJ2-1; V gene: TRBV4-3; CDR3 DNA: TGCGCCAGCAGCCAACAGGACAGGGGGTTTGAGCAGTTCTTC; CDR3 protein: CASSQQDRGFEQFF
D gene: .; clone size: .; J gene: TRBJ1-2; V gene: TRBV18; CDR3 DNA: TGTGCCAGCTCTCCCTCAGGGCCGTTCAACTATGGCTACACCTTC; CDR3 protein: CASSPSGPFNYGYTF
D gene: .; clone size: .; J gene: TRBJ1-6; V gene: TRBV4-1; CDR3 DNA: TGCGCCAGCAGCCCGACCTCCGCGGGCAATTCACCCCTCCACTTT; CDR3 protein: CASSPTSAGNSPLHF
D gene: TRBD1; clone size: .; J gene: TRBJ1-1; V gene: TRBV18; CDR3 DNA: TGTGCCAGCTCTCAACAGGGGTTTGGAGGGAACACTGAAGCTTTCTTT; CDR3 protein: CASSQQGFGGNTEAFF
D gene: TRBD1; clone size: .; J gene: TRBJ2-3; V gene: TRBV7-9; CDR3 DNA: TGTGCCAGCAGCTCACTGCTCGGACAGGGCAAGGCAGATACGCAGTATTTT; CDR3 protein: CASSSLLGQGKADTQYF